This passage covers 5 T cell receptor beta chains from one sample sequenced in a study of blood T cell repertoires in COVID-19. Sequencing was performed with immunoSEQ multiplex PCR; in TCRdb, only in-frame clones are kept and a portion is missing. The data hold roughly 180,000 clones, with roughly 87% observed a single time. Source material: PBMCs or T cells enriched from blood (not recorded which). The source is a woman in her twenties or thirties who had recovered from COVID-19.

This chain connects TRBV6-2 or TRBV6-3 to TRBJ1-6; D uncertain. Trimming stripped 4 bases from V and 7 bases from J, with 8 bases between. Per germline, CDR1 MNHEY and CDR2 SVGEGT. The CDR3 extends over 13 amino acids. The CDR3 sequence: CASSLRANSPLHF. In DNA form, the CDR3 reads TGTGCCAGCAGTTTGAGGGCGAATTCACCCCTCCACTTT.

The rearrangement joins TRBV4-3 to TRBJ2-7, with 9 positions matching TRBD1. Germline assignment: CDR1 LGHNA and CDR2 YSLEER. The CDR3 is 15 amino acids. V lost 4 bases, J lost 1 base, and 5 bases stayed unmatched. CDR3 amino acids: CASSRGDRASYEQYF. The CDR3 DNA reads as TGCGCCAGCAGCCGGGGGGACAGGGCATCCTACGAGCAGTACTTC.

Written as DNA, the CDR3 is TGTGCCAGCAGCCGGGGAGGGGGTATGTATGGCTACACCTTC. Translated: CASSRGGGMYGYTF. The V call is TRBV6-5, the J call TRBJ1-2; TRBD1 is a possible D gene (6 bases). This CDR3 has 14 amino acids. V was clipped by 6 bases and J by 5 bases, with 16 bases between them. Germline assignment: CDR1 MNHEY and CDR2 SVGAGI.

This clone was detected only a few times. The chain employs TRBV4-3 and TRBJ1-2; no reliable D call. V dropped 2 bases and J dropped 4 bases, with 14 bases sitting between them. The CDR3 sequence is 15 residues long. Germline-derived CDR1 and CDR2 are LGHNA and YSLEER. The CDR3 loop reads CASSQTAAGFYGYTF. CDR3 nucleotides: TGCGCCAGCAGCCAAACGGCCGCCGGGTTCTATGGCTACACCTTC.

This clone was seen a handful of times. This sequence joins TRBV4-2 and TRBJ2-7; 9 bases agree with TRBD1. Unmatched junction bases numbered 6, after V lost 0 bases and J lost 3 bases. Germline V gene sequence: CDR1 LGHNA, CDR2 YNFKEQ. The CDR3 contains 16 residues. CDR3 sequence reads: CASSQEPPGQGYEQYF. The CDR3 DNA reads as TGTGCCAGCAGCCAAGAACCCCCGGGACAGGGCTACGAGCAGTACTTC.